The 28 T cell receptor beta chains below all came from one sample that was sequenced in a study of T cell repertoires in cytomegalovirus infection. Each CDR3 protein is one row after TCRdb ran MiXCR on the reads. The table has 270,000 or so distinct CDR3 sequences, around 15% seen once. The sequencing sample was made of CD8+ T cells from PBMCs. The receptors here all came from a human donor in good health (CMV status not recorded). Some clones in this sample may be carry-over from other donors' samples.

This clonotype showed up many times. The chain employs TRBV28 and TRBJ2-3; TRBD2 aligns across 12 bases. This CDR3 region has 18 residues. The germline V gene encodes CDR1 MDHEN and CDR2 SYDVKM. V shed 1 base and J 0 bases; nucleotides not matched to a gene: 5. In DNA, the CDR3 is TGTGCCAGCAGTTTATCGGCTAGCGGGGGGGATAGCACAGATACGCAGTATTTT. Translating it yields CASSLSASGGDSTDTQYF.

The table lists this clonotype with many counts. The chain combines TRBV7-8 with TRBJ2-1; 8 bases fit TRBD2. Germline V gene data show CDR1 as SGHVS and CDR2 as FQNEAQ. The V segment lost 0 bases and the J segment 6 bases; nucleotides outside the gene matches: 7. This CDR3 contains 16 residues. The CDR3 sequence is CASSLALGLGSNEQFF. The CDR3 DNA reads TGTGCCAGCAGCTTAGCGTTGGGACTAGGTAGCAATGAGCAGTTCTTC.

Here the CDR3 reads CSARDRDRGPYNEQFF. The DNA for the CDR3 is TGCAGTGCTAGAGATAGAGACAGGGGCCCCTACAATGAGCAGTTCTTC. This chain connects TRBV20-1 to TRBJ2-1; 8 bases agree with TRBD1. The CDR3 is 16 amino acids. V trimming: 0 bases; J trimming: 2 bases; junction bases outside the gene matches: 6. The germline V gene has CDR1 DFQATT and CDR2 SNEGSKA (reference sequence).

This clonotype was seen a few times. CDR3 DNA: TGCGCCAGCCTATTACAGGGAAGTACTGAAGCTTTCTTT. Translation: CASLLQGSTEAFF. This chain connects TRBV10-2 to TRBJ1-1; possible D gene TRBD1, 6 bases. The CDR3 has 13 amino acids. V dropped 8 bases and J dropped 5 bases, with 15 bases sitting between them. Germline V gene lookup returns CDR1 WSHSY and CDR2 SAAADI.

This rearrangement joins TRBV2 to TRBJ2-7, with 7 bases lining up with TRBD2. Per the germline V gene, CDR1 is SNHLY and CDR2 is FYNNEI. The CDR3 length is 15 residues. Trimming took 6 bases from V and 2 from J; bases not matched to a gene: 10. CDR3 amino acids: CASRGKRDYTYEQYF. The CDR3 nucleotides read TGTGCCAGCAGGGGAAAGCGGGACTACACCTACGAGCAGTACTTC.

Here the CDR3 reads CASSPPVSSYNEQFF. CDR3 DNA sequence: TGTGCCAGCAGCCCCCCCGTGAGCTCCTACAATGAGCAGTTCTTC. This sequence joins TRBV7-9 and TRBJ2-1; D unresolved. This CDR3 comprises 15 residues. The germline CDR1 and CDR2 sequences are SEHNR and FQNEAQ (reference sequence). Between the trimmed V and J ends, which lost 5 bases and 0 bases, there was a span of 11 bases.

This clonotype occurred many times. The CDR3 bases are TGTGCCAGCAGTCCGACTAGCGGAACAGATACGCAGTATTTT. This translates into CASSPTSGTDTQYF. The V gene is TRBV6-5, the J gene TRBJ2-3, with 9 bases identical to TRBD2. The ends lost 5 bases at V and 3 bases at J; junction bases unmatched: 3. The germline CDR1 and CDR2 sequences are MNHEY and SVGAGI. This CDR3 comprises 14 residues.

V and J are TRBV29-1 and TRBJ1-2; D perhaps matches TRBD1 (6 bases). Germline CDR1 reads SQVTM; CDR2 reads ANQGSEA. The germline V and J ends were trimmed by 6 bases and 4 bases, with 18 bases remaining between them. CDR3 length: 14 residues. The CDR3 here is CSVETPGEGYGYTF. For the CDR3, the DNA is TGCAGCGTCGAGACCCCAGGGGAAGGCTATGGCTACACCTTC.

This chain joins TRBV2 and TRBJ2-1; 11 nucleotides match TRBD2. The length of the CDR3 is 14 residues. Germline loops: CDR1 SNHLY, CDR2 FYNNEI. V was clipped by 9 bases and J by 2 bases; unmatched bases: 3. CDR3 region: CARHSGGAYNEQFF. The CDR3 nucleotides are TGTGCCAGGCATAGCGGGGGGGCCTACAATGAGCAGTTCTTC.

In this sample, this clonotype turned up many times. This chain links TRBV7-9 with TRBJ1-5; no definite D call. Germline assignment: CDR1 SEHNR and CDR2 FQNEAQ (reference sequence). Trimming took off 1 base at V and 6 bases at J, with 7 bases between the two ends. This CDR3 contains 13 residues. The CDR3 spells CASSLGSGQPQHF. Here the CDR3 DNA reads TGTGCCAGCAGCTTAGGAAGCGGTCAGCCCCAGCATTTT.

The table lists this clonotype with a few counts. The genes are TRBV20-1 and TRBJ2-3; D unresolved. Germline V CDR1 and CDR2: DFQATT, SNEGSKA (reference sequence). The ends were cut back, 6 bases at V and 6 bases at J, with 16 bases in the middle. The CDR3 runs to 13 residues. In DNA, the CDR3 is TGCAGTGCCCCCGGGCCCAATTCGGATACGCAGTATTTT. It encodes CSAPGPNSDTQYF.

The sample holds many counts of this clonotype. The rearrangement links TRBV28 to TRBJ2-7; 9 positions match TRBD2. The CDR3 contains 20 residues. The V gene end was trimmed by 4 bases and the J gene end by 4 bases; junction bases not matched to a gene: 23. From germline, CDR1 is MDHEN and CDR2 SYDVKM. This chain's CDR3 is CASSSPGVAGGRGITYEQYF. The DNA of the CDR3 is TGTGCCAGCAGTTCCCCTGGCGTGGCGGGGGGGCGGGGAATCACTTACGAGCAGTACTTC.

This clonotype was seen a handful of times. V gene TRBV25-1 combines with J gene TRBJ1-5, with D unresolved. The V and J ends lost 9 bases and 0 bases respectively, with 12 bases between them. The germline V gene encodes CDR1 MGHDK and CDR2 SYGVNS. CDR3 size: 14 residues. The chain's CDR3 is CASWGGYSNQPQHF. The DNA of the CDR3 is TGTGCCAGTTGGGGTGGATATAGCAATCAGCCCCAGCATTTT.

This clonotype occurred many times. This sequence joins TRBV7-8 and TRBJ2-1; D is possibly TRBD1 or TRBD2 (5 bases each). Looked up from germline, CDR1 is SGHVS and CDR2 is FQNEAQ. The CDR3 loop spans 15 amino acids. V lost 1 base and J lost 0, with 7 bases in between. This CDR3 is CASSLEGSSYNEQFF. The CDR3 DNA reads as TGTGCCAGCAGCTTAGAGGGGAGCTCCTACAATGAGCAGTTCTTC.

V gene TRBV6-2 or TRBV6-3 combines with J gene TRBJ1-1; D is uncertain. CDR3 length equals 15 residues. Trimming removed 1 base from V and 0 bases from J, with 9 bases in between. Germline V gene data show CDR1 as MNHEY and CDR2 as SVGEGT. The CDR3: CASSYLAGMNTEAFF. The CDR3 coding sequence is TGTGCCAGCAGTTACTTGGCAGGCATGAACACTGAAGCTTTCTTT.

This clonotype was seen many times. The V gene is TRBV4-1, the J gene TRBJ1-1, with D unclear. In germline, CDR1 is MGHRA, CDR2 YSYEKL. CDR3 size: 18 residues. Deletions cut 0 bases from V and 0 bases from J, with 17 bases between. The DNA of the CDR3 is TGCGCCAGCAGCCAAGATTTTCGAGAAAGCCACCTGAACACTGAAGCTTTCTTT. Protein product: CASSQDFRESHLNTEAFF.

The CDR3 DNA follows: TGCAGTGCCAACGCCGGGACCCCACCTATCCTAGCCAAAAACATTCAGTACTTC. This translates into CSANAGTPPILAKNIQYF. The chain uses TRBV20-1 and TRBJ2-4, with D perhaps TRBD1 or TRBD2 (5 bases each). CDR1 and CDR2 from the germline V gene are DFQATT and SNEGSKA (reference sequence). The CDR3 is 18 residues long. V gave up 6 bases and J gave up 0 bases, with 24 bases separating them.

The chain couples TRBV11-2 to TRBJ2-5; 11 bases are shared with TRBD1. Per the germline V gene, CDR1 is SGHAT and CDR2 is FQNNGV. V lost 4 bases to trimming and J lost 5 bases; unmatched junction nucleotides: 9. This CDR3 contains 16 residues. CDR3 region: CASSWYRDRGSETQYF. The CDR3 nucleotides read TGTGCCAGCAGCTGGTACCGGGACAGGGGGAGCGAGACCCAGTACTTC.

This clonotype was seen many times. The chain joins TRBV5-6 to TRBJ2-7; a possible D gene is TRBD1 (6 bases). There are 13 residues in the CDR3. The germline CDR1 and CDR2 sequences are SGHDT and YYEEEE. Deletions cut 2 bases from V and 2 bases from J, with 8 bases between. The DNA of the CDR3 is TGTGCCAGCAGCTTCGGGACAACCTACGAGCAGTACTTC. Amino acids: CASSFGTTYEQYF.

This chain uses TRBV6-2 or TRBV6-3 with TRBJ1-2; D unresolved. Per the germline V gene, CDR1 is MNHEY and CDR2 is SVGEGT. Trimming removed 5 bases at V and 3 bases at J, with 13 bases between. This CDR3 spans 14 amino acids. The CDR3 region is CASSDPREDYGYTF. The CDR3 DNA is TGTGCCAGCAGTGACCCACGGGAAGACTATGGCTACACCTTC.

Ten or more counts support this clonotype. The gene calls are TRBV7-2 and TRBJ2-2, with D possibly called TRBD1 or TRBD2 (5 bases each). This CDR3 region has 15 residues. Trimming removed 5 bases from V and 1 base from J, with 11 bases in between. Germline V gene lookup returns CDR1 SGHTA and CDR2 FQGNSA. The DNA of the CDR3 is TGTGCCAGCAGCCCGGGACCCGAGAACACCGGGGAGCTGTTTTTT. This gives the protein CASSPGPENTGELFF.

This clonotype has more than one count but fewer than ten. The chain recombines TRBV7-2 with TRBJ2-1, with 8 bases lining up with TRBD2. This CDR3 is built from 15 residues. With 5 bases clipped from V and 9 bases from J, the junction kept 12 bases outside the gene matches. Germline CDR1 SGHTA, CDR2 FQGNSA. CDR3 protein: CASSNLAGPTAEQFF. The CDR3 bases are TGTGCCAGCAGCAACTTAGCGGGGCCCACTGCTGAGCAGTTCTTC.

This chain uses TRBV11-2 with TRBJ2-5; the match to TRBD1 covers 7 bases. This CDR3 is built from 14 residues. Trimming at V came to 6 bases and at J to 4 bases, leaving 8 bases not matched to a gene. CDR1 and CDR2 (germline): SGHAT, FQNNGV. The CDR3 protein is CASRKQGIGETQYF. CDR3 bases: TGTGCCAGCAGGAAACAGGGGATCGGAGAGACCCAGTACTTC.

This clonotype appeared many times. The rearrangement links TRBV12-3 or TRBV12-4 to TRBJ1-4; 9 nucleotides align to TRBD1. J was trimmed by 3 bases and V by 3 bases; bases with no gene match: 8. This CDR3 region has 17 residues. CDR3 coding DNA: TGTGCCAGCAGTTTCCCGGGACAGGGAGGTGCTAATGAAAAACTGTTTTTT. It codes for CASSFPGQGGANEKLFF.

This clonotype was recorded at least ten times. The chain employs TRBV7-2 and TRBJ1-2; weak D call: TRBD1 (5 bases). The CDR3 totals 16 residues. Germline lookup yields CDR1 SGHTA and CDR2 FQGNSA. V dropped 1 base and J dropped 7 bases, with 19 bases sitting between them. The CDR3 sequence: CASSLEPAGNGFGYTF. In DNA, the CDR3 is TGTGCCAGCAGCTTAGAGCCGGCAGGGAATGGTTTTGGCTACACCTTC.

This clonotype was detected ten times or more. J is TRBJ2-2 and V is TRBV7-9; tentatively, D is TRBD1 (5 bases). The CDR3 length is 11 residues. Deletions cut 8 bases from V and 4 bases from J, with 5 bases between. Germline CDR1 SEHNR, CDR2 FQNEAQ (reference sequence). The CDR3 nucleotides are TGTGCCAGCCAGGGCACCGGGGAGCTGTTTTTT. Protein product: CASQGTGELFF. The full variable domain, with the rest looked up from reference TRBV7-9 and TRBJ2-2, is DTGVSQNPRHKITKRGQNVTFRCDPISEHNRLYWYRQTLGQGPEFLTYFQNEAQLEKSRLLSDRFSAERPKGSFSTLEIQRTEQGDSAMYLCASQGTGELFFGEGSRLTVL.

This clonotype appeared a few times. This chain links TRBV5-6 with TRBJ2-7; 11 nucleotides line up with TRBD1. J was trimmed by 4 bases and V by 4 bases; bases with no gene match: 10. Germline CDR1 and CDR2: SGHDT and YYEEEE. The CDR3 covers 16 residues. The CDR3 DNA reads as TGTGCCAGCAGCGCCCTAACAGGACAGGGGGCTTACGAGCAGTACTTC. Residues: CASSALTGQGAYEQYF.

With regard to this clonotype: Sequence at one end of the junction differs from germline and may be a read error. V usage is TRBV4-3 and J usage is TRBJ2-3; D not resolved. The CDR3 sequence is 12 residues long. Germline lookup yields CDR1 LGHNA and CDR2 YSLEER. The CDR3 sequence: CASSQDTDTQCF. The CDR3 coding sequence is TGCGCCAGCAGCCAAGACACAGATACGCAGTGTTTT.